One and the same sample provided the 32 T cell receptor beta chains below, sequenced in a study of technical replicates of blood from a handful of donors. Using immunoSEQ multiplex PCR, the repertoire was profiled, and TCRdb retains in-frame clones only, with some absent. This table holds about 82,000 clones, approximately 90% found once. Source material: T cells isolated from PBMCs. The receptors were sampled from a human donor in good health.

The chain combines TRBV14 with TRBJ2-3; 7 nucleotides align to TRBD1. This CDR3 has 15 amino acids. The V gene end was trimmed by 1 base and the J gene end by 2 bases; junction bases not matched to a gene: 3. CDR1 is SGHDN and CDR2 is FVKESK in the germline V gene. This chain's CDR3 is CASSQVTGATDTQYF. CDR3 nucleotide sequence: TGTGCCAGCAGCCAAGTAACAGGGGCCACAGATACGCAGTATTTT.

This sequence joins TRBV11-1 and TRBJ2-1; 13 bases are a match to TRBD2. The CDR3 length is 16 residues. Trimming at V came to 0 bases and at J to 7 bases, leaving 3 bases not matched to a gene. Germline V gene sequence: CDR1 SGHAT, CDR2 FQDESV (reference sequence). The CDR3 here is CASSLAPGLAGNEQFF. The CDR3 coding sequence is TGTGCCAGCAGCTTAGCTCCGGGACTAGCGGGGAATGAGCAGTTCTTC.

As DNA, the CDR3 is TGTGCCAGCAGTTACCGACTAGCCCAAGAGACCCAGTACTTC. It is translated as CASSYRLAQETQYF. The genes are TRBV6-6 and TRBJ2-5; TRBD2 matches 7 bases. The CDR3 is made up of 14 amino acids. J was trimmed by 1 base and V by 2 bases; bases with no gene match: 1. Germline V gene sequence: CDR1 MNHNY, CDR2 SVGAGI (reference sequence).

The V and J genes are TRBV11-3 and TRBJ2-7, with 7 bases matching TRBD1. The V segment lost 4 bases and the J segment 3 bases; nucleotides outside the gene matches: 12. The CDR3 runs to 16 residues. From germline, CDR1 is SGHNT and CDR2 YENEEA. CDR3 amino acids: CASSSGFDRARYEQYF. The CDR3 DNA reads TGTGCCAGCAGCTCGGGATTTGACAGGGCCCGCTACGAGCAGTACTTC.

The chain has TRBV5-1 and TRBJ1-4; 7 bases fit TRBD1. V lost 4 bases to trimming and J lost 4 bases; unmatched junction nucleotides: 7. Germline CDR1 is SGHRS and CDR2 is YFSETQ. CDR3 length: 15 amino acids. CDR3 sequence: CASSRDRDLNEKLFF. The DNA of the CDR3 is TGCGCCAGCAGCAGAGACAGGGACCTTAATGAAAAACTGTTTTTT.

V is TRBV28 and J is TRBJ1-5, with a weak D call TRBD1 (5 bases). The ends were cut back, 6 bases at V and 5 bases at J, with 20 bases in the middle. Germline CDR1 and CDR2: MDHEN and SYDVKM. CDR3 length equals 16 residues. This CDR3 is CASREQGGVFDQPQHF. CDR3 DNA sequence: TGTGCCAGCAGGGAGCAGGGAGGAGTGTTTGATCAGCCCCAGCATTTT.

The genes are TRBV7-3 and TRBJ2-1, with 7 nucleotides matching TRBD1. Germline trimming cut 6 bases from V and 4 bases from J; bases unmatched to any gene: 6. Germline-derived CDR1 and CDR2 are SGHTA and FQGTGA. The CDR3 contains 14 residues. DNA for the CDR3: TGTGCCAGCAGTCGACAGGGTAGATACAATGAGCAGTTCTTC. Its translation: CASSRQGRYNEQFF.

This clone was observed once. J is TRBJ1-2 and V is TRBV11-3; TRBD1 agrees at 7 bases. V was clipped by 0 bases and J by 2 bases; unmatched bases: 9. The length of the CDR3 is 17 residues. CDR1 is SGHNT, CDR2 YENEEA, per germline. The CDR3 bases are TGTGCCAGCAGCTTAGAAGGGGGCGGAACAGTCAACTATGGCTACACCTTC. This gives the protein CASSLEGGGTVNYGYTF.

Here the CDR3 DNA reads TGTGCCAGCGGGACAGGGGATATCGAGCAGTACTTC. This sequence encodes CASGTGDIEQYF. The rearrangement joins TRBV6-5 to TRBJ2-7, with 10 bases lining up with TRBD1. The junction had 4 bases not matched to a gene; V was cut back by 8 bases and J by 6 bases. The CDR3 loop spans 12 amino acids. CDR1 MNHEY and CDR2 SVGAGI come from the germline V gene.

V is TRBV6-6 and J is TRBJ1-4; D is perhaps TRBD1 (5 bases). Trimming cost V 5 bases and J 7 bases, with 11 bases left between them. The CDR3 sequence is 13 residues long. The germline gives CDR1 MNHNY, CDR2 SVGAGI (reference sequence). CDR3 region: CASSGGTSEKLFF. The DNA of the CDR3 is TGTGCCAGCAGTGGCGGGACTTCTGAAAAACTGTTTTTT.

V and J are TRBV6-4 and TRBJ2-1; 9 bases align to TRBD2. Germline values: CDR1 MRHNA, CDR2 SNTAGT. V was pared by 2 bases and J by 8 bases, with 7 bases of the junction left unmatched. This CDR3 region has 15 residues. CDR3: CASSDGSSGIDEQFF. CDR3 bases: TGTGCCAGCAGTGACGGGTCTAGCGGGATCGATGAGCAGTTCTTC.

The chain has TRBV7-2 and TRBJ1-2, with 9 bases fitting TRBD1. CDR3 length equals 12 residues. Germline V CDR1 and CDR2: SGHTA, FQGNSA. The J segment lost 10 bases and the V segment lost 5 bases, leaving 5 bases of the junction unmatched. CDR3 DNA: TGTGCCAGCAGCACCAACAGGGGGCACTACACCTTC. It codes for CASSTNRGHYTF. Looking up the rest from reference TRBV7-2 and TRBJ1-2 gives the full variable domain: GAGVSQSPSNKVTEKGKDVELRCDPISGHTALYWYRQSLGQGLEFLIYFQGNSAPDKSGLPSDRFSAERTGGSVSTLTIQRTQQEDSAVYLCASSTNRGHYTFGSGTRLTVV.

This chain uses TRBV4-1 with TRBJ1-5; D uncertain. Germline lookup yields CDR1 MGHRA and CDR2 YSYEKL. V lost 0 bases and J lost 0, with 9 bases in between. The CDR3 runs to 16 residues. CDR3 DNA: TGCGCCAGCAGCCAAGAACTTGCCGATAGCAATCAGCCCCAGCATTTT. Protein product: CASSQELADSNQPQHF.

This clone appeared once. The rearrangement joins TRBV11-3 to TRBJ2-1, with TRBD1 matching over 7 bases. The CDR3 extends over 12 amino acids. The germline V gene has CDR1 SGHNT and CDR2 YENEEA. V was pared by 3 bases and J by 10 bases, with 3 bases of the junction left unmatched. The CDR3 nucleotides read TGTGCCAGCAGCTTTTTAGGGGGCGAGCAGTTCTTC. Translation: CASSFLGGEQFF.

The V and J genes are TRBV7-6 and TRBJ2-1; TRBD2 might be the D (6 bases). From germline, CDR1 is SGHVS and CDR2 FNYEAQ. V lost 7 bases, J lost 8 bases, and 21 bases lay in between. The CDR3 is 15 residues long. The CDR3 DNA is TGTGCCAGCACCATTACCGGGACTGTCAGCGATGAGCAGTTCTTC. Protein sequence: CASTITGTVSDEQFF.

J is TRBJ1-1 and V is TRBV14; D gene unclear. Germline V CDR1 and CDR2: SGHDN, FVKESK. CDR3 length equals 13 residues. Trimming removed 4 bases at V and 7 bases at J, with 13 bases between. As DNA, the CDR3 is TGTGCCAGCAGCCCCCTCGGAGGTTTTGAAGCTTTCTTT. Amino acid sequence: CASSPLGGFEAFF.

The genes are TRBV30 and TRBJ2-7; tentative D call: TRBD2 (6 bases). Germline V gene sequence: CDR1 GTSNPN, CDR2 SVGIG (reference sequence). The CDR3 covers 14 residues. Trimming cost V 1 base and J 3 bases, with 13 bases left between them. As DNA, the CDR3 is TGTGCCTGGAGTGACCCGGGAGCCCGCTACGAGCAGTACTTC. Translation: CAWSDPGARYEQYF. Based on the CDR3 plus reference TRBV30 and TRBJ2-7, the full variable domain is SQTIHQWPATLVQPVGSPLSLECTVEGTSNPNLYWYRQAAGRGLQLLFYSVGIGQISSEVPQNLSASRPQDRQFILSSKKLLLSDSGFYLCAWSDPGARYEQYFGPGTRLTVT.

The rearrangement joins TRBV7-9 to TRBJ1-4; a possible D gene is TRBD1 (5 bases). From germline, CDR1 is SEHNR and CDR2 FQNEAQ (reference sequence). V was trimmed by 1 base and J by 8 bases, leaving 14 bases between them. The CDR3 covers 15 residues. The CDR3 reads CASSLVKGIGEKLFF. As DNA, the CDR3 is TGTGCCAGCAGCTTAGTTAAGGGGATAGGCGAAAAACTGTTTTTT.

This clone was counted only a few times. V usage is TRBV5-4 and J usage is TRBJ1-1; D unresolved. V lost 2 bases and J lost 1, with 9 bases in between. The CDR3 consists of 14 residues. Germline-derived CDR1 and CDR2 are SGHNT and YYREEE (reference sequence). Here the CDR3 DNA reads TGTGCCAGCAGCTTCCAGCGGGGGAACACTGAAGCTTTCTTT. Its translation: CASSFQRGNTEAFF.

The gene calls are TRBV4-1 and TRBJ1-5; a weak D match, TRBD1 (5 bases). The V gene's germline CDR1 is MGHRA and CDR2 YSYEKL. This CDR3 region has 17 residues. Trimming cost V 1 base and J 5 bases, with 18 bases left between them. CDR3 sequence: CASSQGQGGRLDQPQHF. The DNA of the CDR3 is TGCGCCAGCAGCCAAGGCCAGGGTGGTCGCTTGGATCAGCCCCAGCATTTT.

The V call is TRBV15, the J call TRBJ2-7; D remains unclear. CDR1 is LNHNV and CDR2 is YYDKDF in the germline V gene (reference sequence). There are 15 residues in the CDR3. Trimming stripped 0 bases from V and 1 base from J, with 10 bases between. As DNA, the CDR3 is TGTGCCACCAGCAGAGATCTAGGCCAGTCCTACGAGCAGTACTTC. Translated, it gives CATSRDLGQSYEQYF.

V is TRBV21-1 and J is TRBJ1-4; whether TRBD1, the table's D call, matches the DNA was not checked. TRBV21-1 is termed a pseudogene. The length of the CDR3 is 16 residues. Here the CDR3 reads CASSKALREANEKLFF. The CDR3 nucleotides read TGTGCCAGCAGCAAAGCCCTCAGGGAAGCTAATGAAAAACTGTTTTTT.

The chain is built from TRBV18 and TRBJ1-1; D is unclear. V lost 0 bases and J 2 bases, leaving 10 bases between the germline ends. This CDR3 contains 15 residues. Germline V CDR1 and CDR2: KGHSH, LQKENI. CDR3 bases: TGTGCCAGCTCACCACCGAGGGTTGGTAACACTGAAGCTTTCTTT. It specifies CASSPPRVGNTEAFF.

As DNA, the CDR3 is TGTGCCAGCAGCCAAGGACTAGCGCCCACAGATACGCAGTATTTT. It specifies CASSQGLAPTDTQYF. The genes are TRBV14 and TRBJ2-3, with 8 bases identical to TRBD2. V was clipped by 1 base and J by 2 bases; unmatched bases: 2. Germline lookup yields CDR1 SGHDN and CDR2 FVKESK. This CDR3 comprises 15 residues.

The chain joins TRBV29-1 to TRBJ1-2, with 7 positions matching TRBD1. Germline CDR1 SQVTM, CDR2 ANQGSEA. The CDR3 length is 12 residues. Trimming cost V 4 bases and J 2 bases; bases outside gene matches: 1. CDR3 region: CSVGGGNYGYTF. CDR3 nucleotide sequence: TGCAGCGTTGGAGGGGGCAACTATGGCTACACCTTC.

The V call is TRBV10-3, the J call TRBJ1-1; D is undetermined. V was trimmed by 4 bases and J by 0 bases, leaving 15 bases between them. Germline CDR1 reads ENHRY; CDR2 reads SYGVKD. This CDR3 is built from 16 residues. CDR3 nucleotide sequence: TGTGCCATCAGTGGGTTCTTAAATACTATGAACACTGAAGCTTTCTTT. Amino acids: CAISGFLNTMNTEAFF.

Only one count was recorded for this clone. The genes are TRBV29-1 and TRBJ1-2, with D maybe TRBD1 (5 bases). Germline CDR1 SQVTM, CDR2 ANQGSEA. Trimming took 6 bases from V and 4 from J, leaving 21 bases between them. The CDR3 runs to 15 residues. DNA of the CDR3: TGCAGCGTCGTTCAGGGTACTCACCCAACCTATGGCTACACCTTC. Amino acid sequence: CSVVQGTHPTYGYTF.

V usage is TRBV30 and J usage is TRBJ2-5; 13 bases line up with TRBD2. V dropped 0 bases and J dropped 5; count of bases not matched to a gene: 9. This CDR3 has 17 amino acids. Germline V lookup: CDR1 GTSNPN, CDR2 SVGIG (reference sequence). The CDR3 reads CAWSVVLAGGPRETQYF. The CDR3 nucleotides read TGTGCCTGGAGTGTAGTACTAGCGGGGGGGCCGAGGGAGACCCAGTACTTC.

The chain has TRBV28 and TRBJ2-1, with 7 bases lining up with TRBD1. The CDR3 is 15 residues long. With V trimmed by 5 bases and J by 1 base, 5 bases remained unmatched. CDR1 and CDR2 from the germline V gene are MDHEN and SYDVKM. CDR3 bases: TGTGCCAGCAGTCCCGGACAGGTTTCCTACAATGAGCAGTTCTTC. Its translation: CASSPGQVSYNEQFF.

This chain joins TRBV2 and TRBJ2-5; D perhaps matches TRBD2 (6 bases). CDR3 size: 14 residues. Germline values: CDR1 SNHLY, CDR2 FYNNEI. V was cut by 8 bases and J by 5 bases, with 18 bases left in between. The CDR3 loop reads CASGVRGSRETQYF. In DNA, the CDR3 is TGTGCCAGCGGAGTTCGGGGGAGTCGGGAGACCCAGTACTTC.

The rearrangement links TRBV28 to TRBJ1-5; 10 bases agree with TRBD1. The germline gives CDR1 MDHEN, CDR2 SYDVKM. This CDR3 is 18 amino acids long. V gave up 1 base and J gave up 2 bases; unmatched junction bases: 8. The CDR3 reads CASSLSDRGRDGNQPQHF. The CDR3 DNA reads TGTGCCAGCAGTTTATCCGACAGGGGGCGAGATGGCAATCAGCCCCAGCATTTT.

CDR3 sequence: CASSSKPDRDYNEQFF. The CDR3 nucleotides are TGTGCCAGCAGCTCAAAACCCGACAGGGACTACAATGAGCAGTTCTTC. The rearrangement joins TRBV7-8 to TRBJ2-1; 7 nucleotides match TRBD1. The junction had 9 bases not matched to a gene; V was cut back by 4 bases and J by 3 bases. Germline V gene data show CDR1 as SGHVS and CDR2 as FQNEAQ. This CDR3 spans 16 amino acids.